This T cell receptor (beta chain) is drawn from a study of beta chain features in type 1 diabetes. In germline, CDR1 is LGHNA, CDR2 YNFKEQ. The CDR3 spans 16 residues. The V and J ends lost 0 bases and 9 bases, in that order; junction bases with no gene match: 10. Turning to this clone: Its cognate antigen is unknown.

General study findings and limits: A pattern of fewer insertions and more deletions at VDJ junctions was seen in type 1 diabetes patients. Shortening of TCRB CDR3s, moderate but significant, appeared in all four CD4+ subsets of Type 1 diabetes patients. Whether HLA type affects TCRB rearrangement stayed undetermined in the present work.

Expressed TCRB transcripts were sequenced, since all the RNA that had been isolated was reverse transcribed. Clones were sequenced by immunoSEQ multiplex PCR, and TCRdb holds only the in-frame ones, with some missing. This table has over 90,000 clones, roughly 28% appearing once. This TCR derives from a woman under 30 with type 1 diabetes. This sequence joins TRBV4-2 and TRBJ2-7, with 11 nucleotides matching TRBD2. The sample was central memory CD4+ T cells from blood. CDR3 sequence: CASSQEGTSGSVRQYF. The CDR3 coding sequence is TGTGCCAGCAGCCAAGAGGGTACTAGCGGGAGTGTGCGGCAGTACTTC.